The 24 T cell receptor beta chains in this list originate from one sample, sequenced in a study of neurological immune-mediated disorders. Time point reported: longitudinal time-point 2. TCRdb passed the 5' RACE reads through MiXCR, listing each CDR3 protein once. The data hold tens of thousands of distinct CDR3 sequences, with roughly 13% observed a single time. The sample consisted of PBMCs. These receptors all come from a female donor with HTLV-1-associated myelopathy (HAM/TSP).

This chain links TRBV5-1 with TRBJ2-3; a possible D gene is TRBD2 (6 bases). Germline V gene lookup returns CDR1 SGHRS and CDR2 YFSETQ. The CDR3 sequence is 15 residues long. V lost 6 bases and J lost 1, with 15 bases in between. The CDR3 region is CASTSGGIGTDTQYF. CDR3 in DNA: TGCGCCAGCACCTCTGGGGGGATCGGCACAGATACGCAGTATTTT. Variable domain in full (rest from reference TRBV5-1 and TRBJ2-3): KAGVTQTPRYLIKTRGQQVTLSCSPISGHRSVSWYQQTPGQGLQFLFEYFSETQRNKGNFPGRFSGRQFSNSRSEMNVSTLELGDSALYLCASTSGGIGTDTQYFGPGTRLTVL.

Regarding this clonotype: A much larger clone lies a single base off, so this may be a read error. This chain connects TRBV28 to TRBJ1-2, with D possibly matching TRBD1 (6 bases). Germline V gives CDR1 MDHEN, CDR2 SYDVKM. Trimming removed 3 bases from V and 5 bases from J, with 16 bases in between. The length of the CDR3 is 15 residues. DNA for the CDR3: TGTGCCAGCAGTTTGACCCGGGGGCGAGATTATGGCTACACCTTC. Amino acids: CASSLTRGRDYGYTF.

This clonotype was counted ten times or more. The chain is built from TRBV10-3 and TRBJ2-3; TRBD2 agrees at 11 bases. The germline CDR1 and CDR2 sequences are ENHRY and SYGVKD. The V gene end was trimmed by 6 bases and the J gene end by 2 bases; junction bases not matched to a gene: 10. The CDR3 contains 17 residues. In DNA form, the CDR3 reads TGTGCCATCAGAGCCCCGGCTAGCGGGGGGCACACAGATACGCAGTATTTT. Amino acid sequence: CAIRAPASGGHTDTQYF.

This clonotype was seen repeatedly, ten times or more. The J gene is TRBJ2-5, the V gene TRBV7-9, with TRBD2 matching over 9 bases. The CDR3 consists of 15 residues. Losses at the gene ends were 3 bases for V and 4 bases for J; bases not matched to a gene: 6. Germline values: CDR1 SEHNR, CDR2 FQNEAQ (reference sequence). As DNA, the CDR3 is TGTGCCAGCAGCTTGAGCGGGGGGAAGGGAGAGACCCAGTACTTC. Protein sequence: CASSLSGGKGETQYF. Based on the CDR3 plus reference TRBV7-9 and TRBJ2-5, the full variable domain is DTGVSQNPRHKITKRGQNVTFRCDPISEHNRLYWYRQTLGQGPEFLTYFQNEAQLEKSRLLSDRFSAERPKGSFSTLEIQRTEQGDSAMYLCASSLSGGKGETQYFGPGTRLLVL.

This clonotype has a count of ten or more. This rearrangement joins TRBV25-1 to TRBJ2-2; D remains ambiguous. V lost 5 bases and J 4 bases, leaving 14 bases between the germline ends. The CDR3 is 15 amino acids. From germline, CDR1 is MGHDK and CDR2 SYGVNS. The DNA of the CDR3 is TGTGCCAGCAGTCGGAGCGACTCTATCACCGGGGAGCTGTTTTTT. Translating gives CASSRSDSITGELFF.

Turning to this clonotype: A much larger clone lies a single base off, so this may be a read error. Because it lacks the conserved phenylalanine or tryptophan at the end, this CDR3 is likely a read error. For the CDR3, the DNA is TGCAGTGCCGTCTTAGCGGGGGGCGTCACAGATACGCAGTATATT. It specifies CSAVLAGGVTDTQYI. The V and J genes are TRBV20-1 and TRBJ2-3; TRBD2 agrees at 10 bases. Looked up from germline, CDR1 is DFQATT and CDR2 is SNEGSKA (reference sequence). With V trimmed by 6 bases and J by 2 bases, 8 bases remained unmatched. The CDR3 contains 15 residues.

The rearrangement links TRBV29-1 to TRBJ2-3, with D unclear. The germline V gene has CDR1 SQVTM and CDR2 ANQGSEA. The CDR3 runs 9 residues. Trimming took 3 bases from V and 6 from J, leaving 1 base between them. As DNA, the CDR3 is TGCAGCGTTGAGGATACGCAGTATTTT. Amino acid sequence: CSVEDTQYF.

This clonotype was detected many times. The chain has TRBV5-5 and TRBJ2-5; 10 nucleotides line up with TRBD1. The CDR3 extends over 16 amino acids. Germline trimming cut 2 bases from V and 4 bases from J; bases unmatched to any gene: 8. Germline assignment: CDR1 SGHKS and CDR2 YYEKEE (reference sequence). The CDR3, as DNA: TGTGCCAGCAGCTTATTGACAGGGGGCGCCGGAGAGACCCAGTACTTC. Residues: CASSLLTGGAGETQYF.

This clonotype was detected many times. The chain has TRBV5-1 and TRBJ2-1; D is possibly TRBD2 (6 bases). This CDR3 contains 15 residues. V was cut by 4 bases and J by 9 bases, with 20 bases left in between. CDR1 SGHRS and CDR2 YFSETQ come from the germline V gene. This CDR3 is CASSHLAQGMGEQFF. The DNA of the CDR3 is TGCGCCAGCAGCCACCTAGCGCAGGGTATGGGTGAGCAGTTCTTC. The full variable domain, with the rest looked up from reference TRBV5-1 and TRBJ2-1, is KAGVTQTPRYLIKTRGQQVTLSCSPISGHRSVSWYQQTPGQGLQFLFEYFSETQRNKGNFPGRFSGRQFSNSRSEMNVSTLELGDSALYLCASSHLAQGMGEQFFGPGTRLTVL.

This clonotype has a handful of counts. The chain is built from TRBV7-9 and TRBJ2-7; 7 bases line up with TRBD2. V lost 1 base to trimming and J lost 6 bases; unmatched junction nucleotides: 6. CDR3 length: 14 amino acids. CDR1 and CDR2 from the germline V gene are SEHNR and FQNEAQ (reference sequence). DNA for the CDR3: TGTGCCAGCAGCTTAGTTCAGGTAGCGGGCGAGCAGTACTTC. This gives the protein CASSLVQVAGEQYF. The full variable domain, its missing parts supplied by reference TRBV7-9 and TRBJ2-7, is DTGVSQNPRHKITKRGQNVTFRCDPISEHNRLYWYRQTLGQGPEFLTYFQNEAQLEKSRLLSDRFSAERPKGSFSTLEIQRTEQGDSAMYLCASSLVQVAGEQYFGPGTRLTVT.

This clonotype has at least ten counts. This chain connects TRBV7-2 to TRBJ2-1, with 8 positions matching TRBD2. In germline, CDR1 is SGHTA, CDR2 FQGNSA. The CDR3 totals 14 residues. Losses at the gene ends were 2 bases for V and 5 bases for J; bases not matched to a gene: 2. This CDR3 reads CASSLRAGDNEQFF. The DNA for the CDR3 is TGTGCCAGCAGCTTAAGAGCGGGGGACAATGAGCAGTTCTTC.

This clonotype was recorded many times. The chain is built from TRBV10-3 and TRBJ2-3; D unresolved. This CDR3 is built from 14 residues. V lost 4 bases and J lost 4, with 12 bases in between. Germline V gives CDR1 ENHRY, CDR2 SYGVKD. The CDR3 coding sequence is TGTGCCATCAGTGTCACTGGAGAGTCAGATACGCAGTATTTT. This sequence encodes CAISVTGESDTQYF.

This clonotype was counted ten times or more. This chain links TRBV5-1 with TRBJ2-7; tentatively, D is TRBD1 (5 bases). Trimming stripped 0 bases from V and 3 bases from J, with 13 bases between. Germline CDR1 SGHRS, CDR2 YFSETQ. This CDR3 region has 15 residues. The CDR3 region has the DNA TGCGCCAGCAGCTTGGAGGGCAGGGCGGTCTACGAGCAGTACTTC. Protein product: CASSLEGRAVYEQYF.

This clonotype was detected only a few times. The chain carries TRBV28 and TRBJ2-4; D is possibly TRBD2 (5 bases). Trimming stripped 3 bases from V and 8 bases from J, with 14 bases between. This CDR3 has 14 amino acids. Per germline, CDR1 MDHEN and CDR2 SYDVKM. The CDR3 reads CASSFPSKGDIQYF. The CDR3 region has the DNA TGTGCCAGCAGTTTTCCCTCCAAGGGAGACATTCAGTACTTC.

This clonotype occurred many times. The genes are TRBV5-1 and TRBJ2-1, with 8 nucleotides matching TRBD1. In germline, CDR1 is SGHRS, CDR2 YFSETQ. Unmatched junction bases numbered 7, after V lost 2 bases and J lost 0 bases. This CDR3 is built from 17 residues. The DNA for the CDR3 is TGCGCCAGCAGCTTTCGTTCAGGGGGCTCCTCCTACAATGAGCAGTTCTTC. This encodes CASSFRSGGSSYNEQFF.

This clonotype was observed at least ten times. J is TRBJ1-5 and V is TRBV20-1, with 7 bases fitting TRBD1. Germline CDR1 and CDR2: DFQATT and SNEGSKA (reference sequence). This CDR3 comprises 13 residues. V gave up 0 bases and J gave up 5 bases; unmatched junction bases: 1. CDR3: CSAREQGDQPQHF. CDR3 nucleotides: TGCAGTGCTAGAGAGCAGGGGGATCAGCCCCAGCATTTT.

In its sample, this clonotype was seen many times. This chain connects TRBV10-3 to TRBJ2-5, with D tentatively TRBD2 (5 bases). The CDR3 sequence is 14 residues long. Germline-derived CDR1 and CDR2 are ENHRY and SYGVKD. With 4 bases removed from V and 1 base from J, the gap between germline ends came to 10 bases. The CDR3: CAISAPGVQETQYF. The CDR3 DNA sequence: TGTGCCATCAGTGCCCCCGGGGTCCAAGAGACCCAGTACTTC.

This clonotype was seen ten or more times. The rearrangement joins TRBV10-3 to TRBJ2-1; 9 positions match TRBD2. The trim removed 7 bases at V and 7 bases at J, leaving 5 bases unmatched. The germline gives CDR1 ENHRY, CDR2 SYGVKD. This CDR3 has 13 residues. DNA for the CDR3: TGTGCCATCAACGGCGGGAGGGTTAATGAGCAGTTCTTC. It specifies CAINGGRVNEQFF.

Details on this clonotype: A much larger clone is a single base away; this may be a read error. The rearrangement joins TRBV5-1 to TRBJ2-5; 9 bases match TRBD1. J lost 0 bases, V lost 5 bases, and 8 bases had no gene match. The germline gives CDR1 SGHRS, CDR2 YFSETQ. There are 16 residues in the CDR3. The CDR3 here is CASRPGTGMYQETQYF. CDR3 in DNA: TGCGCCAGCAGACCCGGGACAGGGATGTACCAAGAGACCCAGTACTTC.

Concerning this clonotype itself: A much larger clone sits a single nucleotide away, making a read error possible. This chain joins TRBV11-2 and TRBJ2-1; 7 bases map to TRBD1. The CDR3 contains 14 residues. Germline CDR1 is SGHAT and CDR2 is FQNNGV. This CDR3 reads CASSLDSTGDIEIF. CDR3 DNA: TGTGCCAGCAGCTTAGATTCAACAGGGGACATAGAGATCTTC.

This sequence joins TRBV7-2 and TRBJ2-7; the D gene is possibly TRBD1 (7 bases). Per germline, CDR1 SGHTA and CDR2 FQGNSA. Trimming stripped 9 bases from V and 3 bases from J, with 18 bases between. CDR3 length equals 14 residues. CDR3 region: CASRGAGGSYEQYF. Here the CDR3 DNA reads TGTGCCAGTAGGGGGGCAGGGGGGAGCTACGAGCAGTACTTC.

This clonotype was observed many times. The V call is TRBV12-3 or TRBV12-4, the J call TRBJ1-6; no definite D call. V was pared by 5 bases and J by 9 bases, with 11 bases between. This CDR3 region has 13 residues. CDR3 DNA sequence: TGTGCCAGCAGTGACGTAGAGAGTTCACCCCTCCACTTT. Amino acids: CASSDVESSPLHF.

This clonotype was detected only a few times. This chain connects TRBV20-1 to TRBJ2-1, with 7 positions matching TRBD2. Germline CDR1 DFQATT, CDR2 SNEGSKA (reference sequence). The CDR3 consists of 16 residues. Trimming removed 3 bases from V and 0 bases from J; junction bases left unmatched: 8. CDR3 sequence (DNA): TGCAGTGCTAGTAGCAACGGGGGGAGCTCCTACAATGAGCAGTTCTTC. Amino acids: CSASSNGGSSYNEQFF.

As concerns this clonotype: Because the CDR3 is missing its conserved closing phenylalanine or tryptophan, this is likely a read error. The J gene is TRBJ2-3, the V gene TRBV5-1; 10 nucleotides match TRBD2. V lost 4 bases, J lost 5 bases, and 4 bases stayed unmatched. The germline CDR1 and CDR2 sequences are SGHRS and YFSETQ. The CDR3 length is 14 residues. As DNA, the CDR3 is TGCGCCAGCAGCCTACTAGCGGGGAAAGATACGCAGTATTCT. Translation gives CASSLLAGKDTQYS.